Below, 3 T cell receptor beta chains from the same sample are listed, as sequenced in a study of T cells in Graves' hyperthyroidism and ophthalmopathy (dated by TCRdb to about 2019). Libraries were made using multiplex PCR. Sequenced using an Illumina HiSeq 2000. The TCR beta CDR3 regions were amplified from RNA transcripts. The first round of RT-PCR for the TCR CDR3 was performed with the HTBI primer set and the Qiagen OneStep RT-PCR kit. TCRdb trimmed public reads at Q25 via fastp, called clones via MiXCR and kept in-frame beta chains. Each CDR3 protein gets just one entry, which takes the most common genes and DNA from the rows behind it. Recorded for this sample are 350,000 to 450,000 distinct CDR3 sequences; approximately 15% of them occurred a single time. The ten largest clones take up 11% of the sample. The sequenced sample consisted of blood. The receptors shown here come from a woman aged 60-75 years with Graves' hyperthyroidism.

This clonotype was recorded at least ten times. The rearrangement joins TRBV9 to TRBJ2-1, with TRBD2 matching 15 bases. J gave up 10 bases and V 3 bases, and 5 bases lay outside the gene matches. The germline CDR1 and CDR2 sequences are SGDLS and YYNGEE. The CDR3 extends over 15 amino acids. The CDR3 nucleotides are TGTGCCAGCAGCGGGGGACTAGCGGGAGGACGGGAGCAGTTCTTC. This encodes CASSGGLAGGREQFF.

This chain connects TRBV3-1 to TRBJ1-1; D unresolved. CDR1 and CDR2 from the germline V gene are LGHDT and YNNKEL (reference sequence). The CDR3 is 14 amino acids. Trimming pared 3 bases from V and 5 bases from J, leaving 13 bases between. The CDR3 reads CASSHFPGGTEAFF. The CDR3 nucleotides are TGTGCCAGCAGCCACTTTCCGGGAGGAACTGAAGCTTTCTTT.

A few counts support this clonotype. The rearrangement joins TRBV4-2 to TRBJ2-1; D is unclear. The V end lost 4 bases, the J end lost 0 bases, and 10 bases lay between the germline ends. The CDR3 is 15 amino acids. Germline V lookup: CDR1 LGHNA, CDR2 YNFKEQ. This CDR3 reads CASSRPGGSYNEQFF. In DNA, the CDR3 is TGTGCCAGCAGCCGCCCGGGCGGCTCCTACAATGAGCAGTTCTTC.